Below are 31 T cell receptor beta chains sequenced from a single sample in a study of CD8 T cells in ankylosing spondylitis. TCRdb re-derived calls from the 5' RACE reads in MiXCR, one entry per CDR3 protein. The data contain 250,000 or so distinct CDR3 sequences, roughly a quarter of them seen just once; the ten biggest clones take up around 0.64%. Sequenced input: blood, either unsorted or a sorted T cell fraction (not recorded which). The receptors originated from a male donor with ankylosing spondylitis or in good health (not recorded which).

This clonotype was seen at least ten times. The genes are TRBV29-1 and TRBJ2-5; tentatively, D is TRBD1 (5 bases). Trimming left V 0 bases short and J 5 bases short, with 10 bases between. Germline CDR1 reads SQVTM; CDR2 reads ANQGSEA. The CDR3 contains 13 residues. The CDR3 here is CSVEDPRVETQYF. CDR3 in DNA: TGCAGCGTTGAAGATCCCAGGGTTGAGACCCAGTACTTC.

The chain links TRBV18 to TRBJ1-1; the D is unclear. Germline CDR1 KGHSH, CDR2 LQKENI. The CDR3 covers 15 residues. V lost 0 bases and J 3 bases, leaving 11 bases between the germline ends. CDR3 protein: CASSPPNGRDTEAFF. CDR3 DNA: TGTGCCAGCTCACCACCGAACGGTAGGGACACTGAAGCTTTCTTT.

This CDR3 reads CASSLESGGQYF. The CDR3 DNA reads TGTGCCAGCAGCTTAGAGTCGGGTGGGCAGTATTTT. V gene TRBV7-9 combines with J gene TRBJ2-3; no firm D call. CDR1 is SEHNR, CDR2 FQNEAQ, per germline (reference sequence). V lost 1 base to trimming and J lost 11 bases, with 10 bases between them. This CDR3 comprises 12 residues.

This clonotype was seen a handful of times. V is TRBV12-3 or TRBV12-4 and J is TRBJ1-4; maybe TRBD1 (5 bases). The ends were cut back, 6 bases at V and 2 bases at J, with 10 bases in the middle. CDR3 length equals 14 residues. CDR3 nucleotide sequence: TGTGCCAGCAGCTCAGGGCTTACTAATGAAAAACTGTTTTTT. This gives the protein CASSSGLTNEKLFF.

This clonotype has ten or more counts. V usage is TRBV7-9 and J usage is TRBJ2-5, with unresolved D. Germline loops: CDR1 SEHNR, CDR2 FQNEAQ (reference sequence). The CDR3 loop spans 12 amino acids. The V gene lost 3 bases and the J gene lost 6 bases, with 8 bases spanning the gap. The CDR3 DNA sequence: TGTGCCAGCAGCTTTGACTTCAAGACCCAGTACTTC. Translating it yields CASSFDFKTQYF.

Many counts were recorded for this clonotype. The V and J genes are TRBV6-5 and TRBJ2-5, with unresolved D. Per germline, CDR1 MNHEY and CDR2 SVGAGI. With 6 bases removed from V and 3 bases from J, the gap between germline ends came to 5 bases. The length of the CDR3 is 11 residues. The chain's CDR3 is CASRRKETQYF. The CDR3, as DNA: TGTGCCAGCAGACGAAAAGAGACCCAGTACTTC.

This clonotype was detected many times. The CDR3 reads CSARGGDEQYF. The CDR3 nucleotides read TGCAGTGCTAGAGGGGGGGACGAGCAGTACTTC. The gene calls are TRBV20-1 and TRBJ2-7, with D possibly TRBD2 on 6 matching bases. The germline V gene encodes CDR1 DFQATT and CDR2 SNEGSKA (reference sequence). CDR3 length equals 11 residues. The V end lost 1 base, the J end lost 5 bases, and 6 bases lay between the germline ends.

The chain combines TRBV18 with TRBJ1-3, with 7 bases aligning to TRBD1. The CDR3 sequence is 15 residues long. V trimming: 1 base; J trimming: 3 bases; junction bases outside the gene matches: 3. CDR1 KGHSH and CDR2 LQKENI come from the germline V gene. The CDR3, as DNA: TGTGCCAGCTCACCACAGGGGGCGAATGGAAACACCATATATTTT. Its translation is CASSPQGANGNTIYF.

This clonotype was counted a few times. The rearrangement joins TRBV18 to TRBJ1-1; D gene uncertain. Germline values: CDR1 KGHSH, CDR2 LQKENI. Trimming left V 3 bases short and J 0 bases short, with 14 bases between. This CDR3 has 16 residues. The CDR3 sequence is CASSPPGGSMNTEAFF. The CDR3 coding sequence is TGTGCCAGCTCACCCCCGGGAGGGAGCATGAACACTGAAGCTTTCTTT.

The genes are TRBV20-1 and TRBJ2-1, with unresolved D. The CDR3 covers 11 residues. The germline V and J ends were trimmed by 3 bases and 5 bases, with 5 bases remaining between them. The germline V gene has CDR1 DFQATT and CDR2 SNEGSKA (reference sequence). The CDR3 DNA reads as TGCAGTGCTAGTAGAGACAATGAGCAGTTCTTC. Residues: CSASRDNEQFF.

This clonotype has a count of ten or more. The chain uses TRBV7-2 and TRBJ2-6; a possible D gene is TRBD1 (5 bases). V was shortened by 4 bases and J by 3 bases, with 10 bases between the two germline ends. Per the germline V gene, CDR1 is SGHTA and CDR2 is FQGNSA. The CDR3 consists of 15 residues. The CDR3 nucleotides are TGTGCCAGCAGCTCCAGGGTGTATGGGGCCAACGTCCTGACTTTC. Its protein product is CASSSRVYGANVLTF.

This clonotype was detected ten times or more. One junction end disagrees with the germline gene, perhaps due to a read error. V usage is TRBV7-7 and J usage is TRBJ2-5; 10 bases fit TRBD1. The V gene's germline CDR1 is SSHAT and CDR2 FNYEAQ (reference sequence). This CDR3 contains 14 residues. The CDR3 loop reads CASSTGTGEETQYF. The DNA of the CDR3 is TGTGCTAGCAGCACCGGGACAGGGGAAGAGACCCAGTACTTC.

The chain carries TRBV24-1 and TRBJ2-5; D is unresolved. The CDR3 consists of 11 residues. Germline V gives CDR1 KGHDR, CDR2 SFDVKD. The ends were cut back, 8 bases at V and 2 bases at J, with 5 bases in the middle. CDR3 region: CATKRQETQYF. The CDR3 DNA follows: TGTGCCACCAAAAGACAAGAGACCCAGTACTTC.

In this sample, this clonotype turned up many times. This rearrangement joins TRBV20-1 to TRBJ2-2, with TRBD1 as a possible D gene (5 bases). The germline CDR1 and CDR2 sequences are DFQATT and SNEGSKA (reference sequence). V lost 5 bases to trimming and J lost 8 bases, with 15 bases between them. This CDR3 is 13 amino acids long. CDR3: CSAPRAHDGELFF. The CDR3 nucleotides read TGCAGTGCTCCCAGGGCTCACGATGGGGAGCTGTTTTTT.

This clonotype was counted ten times or more. This chain uses TRBV29-1 with TRBJ2-1; 8 positions match TRBD2. V lost 6 bases to trimming and J lost 3 bases; unmatched junction nucleotides: 7. This CDR3 spans 14 amino acids. Germline CDR1 reads SQVTM; CDR2 reads ANQGSEA. CDR3 amino acids: CSVSAGANYNEQFF. The CDR3 nucleotides read TGCAGCGTCTCAGCGGGGGCGAACTACAATGAGCAGTTCTTC.

This rearrangement joins TRBV20-1 to TRBJ2-7, with 8 bases lining up with TRBD1. Trimming removed 1 base from V and 0 bases from J; junction bases left unmatched: 5. The CDR3 sequence is 15 residues long. Germline V gives CDR1 DFQATT, CDR2 SNEGSKA (reference sequence). The CDR3 spells CSARANRGDSYEQYF. CDR3 in DNA: TGCAGTGCTAGAGCGAACAGGGGGGACTCCTACGAGCAGTACTTC.

This chain uses TRBV20-1 with TRBJ1-1; D unresolved. The CDR3 covers 11 residues. Trimming took 4 bases from V and 4 from J, leaving 7 bases between them. Germline CDR1 DFQATT, CDR2 SNEGSKA (reference sequence). For the CDR3, the DNA is TGCAGTGCTAAGGTCCGCACTGAAGCTTTCTTT. Its translation: CSAKVRTEAFF.

The gene calls are TRBV9 and TRBJ2-3; D is possibly TRBD2 (5 bases). The germline V gene encodes CDR1 SGDLS and CDR2 YYNGEE. The ends were cut back, 0 bases at V and 1 base at J, with 9 bases in the middle. This CDR3 has 15 residues. The CDR3 nucleotides read TGTGCCAGCAGCGTAGGGCTAGCCGGCACAGATACGCAGTATTTT. Protein product: CASSVGLAGTDTQYF. Variable domain in full (rest from reference TRBV9 and TRBJ2-3): DSGVTQTPKHLITATGQRVTLRCSPRSGDLSVYWYQQSLDQGLQFLIQYYNGEERAKGNILERFSAQQFPDLHSELNLSSLELGDSALYFCASSVGLAGTDTQYFGPGTRLTVL.

Only a few counts were recorded for this clonotype. The chain combines TRBV5-1 with TRBJ2-2, with TRBD2 matching 7 bases. V was pared by 0 bases and J by 2 bases, with 4 bases of the junction left unmatched. The CDR3 sequence is 16 residues long. The germline gives CDR1 SGHRS, CDR2 YFSETQ. The CDR3 sequence: CASSLGASGNTGELFF. The DNA for the CDR3 is TGCGCCAGCAGCTTGGGGGCTAGCGGAAACACCGGGGAGCTGTTTTTT. The full variable domain, rest sourced from reference TRBV5-1 and TRBJ2-2, is KAGVTQTPRYLIKTRGQQVTLSCSPISGHRSVSWYQQTPGQGLQFLFEYFSETQRNKGNFPGRFSGRQFSNSRSEMNVSTLELGDSALYLCASSLGASGNTGELFFGEGSRLTVL.

This clonotype came up many times. This chain links TRBV12-3 or TRBV12-4 with TRBJ2-5, with D hard to call. The CDR3 has 13 amino acids. Trimming took off 3 bases at V and 2 bases at J, with 7 bases between the two ends. CDR3 amino acids: CASSLDRQETQYF. As DNA, the CDR3 is TGTGCCAGCAGTTTGGATAGACAAGAGACCCAGTACTTC.

The table lists this clonotype with many counts. The chain uses TRBV5-1 and TRBJ2-7; 9 nucleotides line up with TRBD2. The V segment lost 2 bases and the J segment 2 bases; nucleotides outside the gene matches: 5. Germline CDR1 is SGHRS and CDR2 is YFSETQ. This CDR3 comprises 15 residues. CDR3 DNA: TGCGCCAGCAGCTTCTCGAGCGGGGGGACCTACGAGCAGTACTTC. This gives the protein CASSFSSGGTYEQYF.

This clonotype was picked up a small number of times. The rearrangement links TRBV18 to TRBJ1-4; D might be TRBD1 (6 bases). This CDR3 has 14 residues. V was cut by 9 bases and J by 8 bases, with 19 bases left in between. Germline V gives CDR1 KGHSH, CDR2 LQKENI. The CDR3 nucleotides read TGTGCCAGTTCCCGGCTGGGGGCTGGAGAAAAACTGTTTTTT. Translating it yields CASSRLGAGEKLFF.

This clonotype was observed many times. The V gene is TRBV12-3 or TRBV12-4, the J gene TRBJ2-2; TRBD2 matches at 8 bases. The CDR3 is 14 amino acids. With V trimmed by 3 bases and J by 9 bases, 6 bases remained unmatched. The CDR3 sequence is CASSFWTSHRELFF. Written as DNA, the CDR3 is TGTGCCAGCAGTTTTTGGACTAGCCATCGGGAGCTGTTTTTT.

This chain uses TRBV6-5 with TRBJ1-3; TRBD1 matches at 8 bases. V dropped 5 bases and J dropped 3; count of bases not matched to a gene: 6. Germline CDR1 is MNHEY and CDR2 is SVGAGI. This CDR3 is built from 15 residues. CDR3 sequence (DNA): TGTGCCAGCAGTCTCGACAGGGGCGGTGGAAACACCATATATTTT. As protein: CASSLDRGGGNTIYF.

The chain employs TRBV15 and TRBJ2-7; TRBD1 matches 7 bases. V lost 5 bases and J lost 3; bases outside the gene matches: 1. CDR3 size: 12 residues. In germline, CDR1 is LNHNV, CDR2 YYDKDF (reference sequence). The chain's CDR3 is CATSDRDYEQYF. The CDR3 DNA reads as TGTGCCACCAGCGACAGGGACTACGAGCAGTACTTC.

The sample holds a few counts of this clonotype. This chain joins TRBV29-1 and TRBJ1-4, with TRBD1 as a possible D gene (5 bases). Trimming removed 3 bases at V and 7 bases at J, with 18 bases between. Germline V gives CDR1 SQVTM, CDR2 ANQGSEA. This CDR3 comprises 15 residues. The CDR3 region has the DNA TGCAGCGTTGAGGACTACGGGACCGGCGGTGAAAAACTGTTTTTT. Residues: CSVEDYGTGGEKLFF.

This clonotype was recorded a few times. This chain connects TRBV12-3 or TRBV12-4 to TRBJ2-5, with a possible D match to TRBD1 (6 bases). Trimming removed 2 bases at V and 4 bases at J, with 11 bases between. This CDR3 comprises 14 residues. This CDR3 reads CASSLQGWGETQYF. The CDR3 DNA is TGTGCCAGCAGTTTACAGGGGTGGGGAGAGACCCAGTACTTC.

This clonotype came up many times. The gene calls are TRBV20-1 and TRBJ2-1; TRBD2 matches at 9 bases. CDR1 and CDR2 from the germline V gene are DFQATT and SNEGSKA (reference sequence). This CDR3 has 18 amino acids. The ends lost 1 base at V and 7 bases at J; junction bases unmatched: 17. This CDR3 reads CSARAGRGAGGLRNEQFF. DNA for the CDR3: TGCAGTGCTAGAGCCGGGCGGGGAGCGGGGGGTTTGAGAAATGAGCAGTTCTTC.

This clonotype came up many times. The chain has TRBV12-3 or TRBV12-4 and TRBJ2-5; possibly TRBD1 or TRBD2 for D (5 bases each). The CDR3 consists of 14 residues. Deletions cut 6 bases from V and 2 bases from J, with 13 bases between. CDR3 residues: CASSLRDAQETQYF. DNA for the CDR3: TGTGCCAGCAGCCTAAGGGACGCACAAGAGACCCAGTACTTC.

This chain links TRBV20-1 with TRBJ2-5; D unclear. CDR3 length: 13 residues. Germline V gene sequence: CDR1 DFQATT, CDR2 SNEGSKA (reference sequence). Trimming shortened V by 3 bases and J by 7 bases, and 15 bases separated the two germline ends. CDR3 protein: CSASGRPDGTQYF. The CDR3 bases are TGCAGTGCTAGTGGCAGGCCCGACGGGACCCAGTACTTC.

This chain joins TRBV9 and TRBJ2-3, with 9 positions matching TRBD2. Germline-derived CDR1 and CDR2 are SGDLS and YYNGEE. Trimming at V came to 3 bases and at J to 4 bases, leaving 9 bases not matched to a gene. The CDR3 runs 16 residues. The CDR3 DNA is TGTGCCAGCAGCGCGCAGGGGACTAGCAGGTCAGATACGCAGTATTTT. It encodes CASSAQGTSRSDTQYF.